This T cell receptor beta chain stems from a study of blood T cells in healthy people across ages. The CDR3 has 16 residues. J lost 3 bases, V lost 6 bases, and 11 bases had no gene match. For this clonotype: The antigen is unknown.

General study findings and limits: Whereas aged donors had fewer naive CD4+ cells, long-lived donors had more of them and higher diversity. Diversity was estimated from one million T cells, and these estimates were considered underestimates.

PCR was performed a second time for 7 to 11 cycles using a sample-barcoded 5' primer and a J-beta primer mix. With 12 random nucleotides, a template-switch adaptor tagged each individual cDNA molecule. Using its own MiXCR run on the 5' RACE reads, TCRdb lists one record per CDR3 protein. This table holds roughly 1 million distinct CDR3 sequences, almost 25% found once. These data also formed part of another study, on T cells of mothers and their children.

The rearrangement joins TRBV12-3 or TRBV12-4 to TRBJ2-7; TRBD1 matches at 10 bases. Sample: blood. The TCR sequence derives from a girl aged 2 to 10 in good health. Here the CDR3 DNA reads TGTGCCAGCAGCTCACCGGGACAGGGGACCTTCTACGAGCAGTACTTC. Its translation is CASSSPGQGTFYEQYF.